This TCR beta chain was captured in a study of T cells expressing NK-cell markers. Reanalyzing the 5' RACE reads, TCRdb keeps one entry per CDR3 protein, without DNA. Here the sample table reports 400,000 to 550,000 distinct CDR3 sequences. The clonotype comes from a woman between 18 and 69 years old in good health. The specimen was blood T cells: a sorted CD56 or NKG2C T cell subset, CD4+ or CD8+ T cells, or bulk PBMC T cells (not recorded which).

The CDR3 loop is CASSFVGDNQPQHF. V usage is TRBV5-5 and J usage is TRBJ1-5. Germline CDR1 SGHKS, CDR2 YYEKEE (reference sequence). The CDR3 contains 14 residues. Supplemented by reference TRBV5-5 and TRBJ1-5, the full variable domain reads DAGVTQSPTHLIKTRGQQVTLRCSPISGHKSVSWYQQVLGQGPQFIFQYYEKEERGRGNFPDRFSARQFPNYSSELNVNALLLGDSALYLCASSFVGDNQPQHFGDGTRLSIL.